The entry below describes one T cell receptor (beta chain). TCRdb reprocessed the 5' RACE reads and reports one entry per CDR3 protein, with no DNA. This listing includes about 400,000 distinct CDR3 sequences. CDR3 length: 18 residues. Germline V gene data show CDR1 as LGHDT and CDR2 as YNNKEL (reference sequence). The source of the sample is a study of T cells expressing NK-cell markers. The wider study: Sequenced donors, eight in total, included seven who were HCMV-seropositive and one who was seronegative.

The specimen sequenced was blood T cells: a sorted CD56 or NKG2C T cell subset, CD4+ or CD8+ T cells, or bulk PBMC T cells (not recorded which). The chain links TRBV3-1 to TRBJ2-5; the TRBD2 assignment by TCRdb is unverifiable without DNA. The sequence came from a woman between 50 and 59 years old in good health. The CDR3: CASSQDPGGPGNVETQYF.